The sequence of this TCR beta chain was determined in a study of blood T cell repertoires in COVID-19. As for the study in general: Sites across the United States, Italy and Spain contributed samples from acute and convalescent COVID-19. T cells, B-cell-depleted T cells, or PBMCs supplied cDNA or gDNA.

Trimming at V came to 3 bases and at J to 4 bases, leaving 3 bases not matched to a gene. Germline V gives CDR1 MGHDK, CDR2 SYGVNS. The CDR3 spans 14 residues. Seattle's cohort entered during active infection and was followed longitudinally. In the authors' methods: Scientists estimated how many nucleated cells there were by amplifying reference gene primers. Assay used: immunoSEQ multiplex PCR; TCRdb lists only in-frame clones, some missing. The V and J calls and clone size are taken from that table; D and trimming were inferred from the DNA. The table lists 200,000 to 250,000 clones, about 93% of them singletons, with 0.82% in the top ten.

The chain uses TRBV25-1 and TRBJ2-1; 7 bases line up with TRBD2. The sample was peripheral blood. The TCR originated in a man in his fifties or sixties with COVID-19, enrolled during active disease. The CDR3 bases are TGTGCCAGCAGTGAGTGGGGGGGTTACAATGAGCAGTTCTTC. This gives the protein CASSEWGGYNEQFF.